This T cell receptor beta chain derives from a study of T cell repertoires in cytomegalovirus infection (dated by TCRdb to between 2018 and 2020). Some background on the complete study: Recently identified HLA-C-restricted CMV epitopes, whose presentation resists viral immunomodulation, were targeted by peptide stimulations together with well-studied HLA-B-restricted epitopes. The HLA type of each donor mattered for the analysis, because public TCR beta signatures pointed to carriage of CMV infection along with the matching HLA type.

What the research found in general, with its limitations: Cumulative frequency of public TCR beta family members discriminated carriers of CMV infection plus the relevant HLA type in this cohort and an independent 352-donor cohort. In the ex vivo response, HLA-C-restricted CMV-specific TCR beta clonotypes were dominant, and in two of eight donors the single most frequent clonotype came from this HLA-C-restricted group.

Reading the label with the study, this specimen's treatment or condition is: in vitro stimulation with specific CMV peptide epitopes to enrich CMV-specific T cells. The listed sequencing device is Illumina HiSeq 1500. Starting from the raw public reads, TCRdb applied fastp trimming at Q25, assembled clones with MiXCR and retained in-frame beta chains. Entries are consolidated by CDR3 protein sequence, retaining the most common genes and DNA. The table for this sample lists approximately 500,000 distinct CDR3 sequences; around 30% of them were counted only once. The top ten hold 15% to 20% of the sample. CDR1 is given as LNHDA and CDR2 as SQIVND, both from the germline V gene (reference sequence). The CDR3 starts with the cysteine, ends with the phenylalanine, and has 15 residues. Only the CDR3 part of the read is kept: 45 bases, read in frame from the first base. Trimming at the junction amounts to 10 bases on V and 4 bases on J, and the germline ends lie 23 bases apart.

This clonotype was seen more than once but under ten times. Its binding antigen is unknown. The record has no base qualities; no much larger clone is one base away. Sequencing was performed on cultured PBMCs, taken from culture after CMV antigen stimulation. The sequence came from a human donor in good health (CMV status not recorded). Some clones in this sample may be carry-over from other donors' samples. Recombination connected TRBV19 to TRBJ2-7, and TRBD2 may be the D gene, going by 6 matching bases. The base sequence is TGTGCCACCCGCCCAAGGGAACGGGAGCTTTACGAGCAGTACTTC. Translation gives CATRPRERELYEQYF. Beyond the CDR3, the reference TRBV19 and TRBJ2-7 genes provide the residues; the full variable domain reads: DGGITQSPKYLFRKEGQNVTLSCEQNLNHDAMYWYRQDPGQGLRLIYYSQIVNDFQKGDIAEGYSVSREKKESFPLTVTSAQKNPTAFYLCATRPRERELYEQYFGPGTRLTVT.